A single sample gave rise to the 15 T cell receptor beta chains below, sequenced in a study of cytomegalovirus exposure and HLA in healthy donors. Produced via immunoSEQ multiplex PCR; TCRdb's table is partial and in-frame only. The data show over 100,000 clones, over 85% seen once. Material: PBMCs. Every receptor here comes from a man aged 25-45 years in good health and CMV-seronegative.

The chain employs TRBV10-2 and TRBJ2-5, with 7 bases matching TRBD1. Germline CDR1 and CDR2: WSHSY and SAAADI. V lost 5 bases, J lost 2 bases, and 5 bases stayed unmatched. This CDR3 comprises 14 residues. The CDR3 loop is CASSQVGQQETQYF. The CDR3 DNA is TGCGCCAGCAGTCAAGTGGGACAGCAAGAGACCCAGTACTTC.

CDR3: CASSLVAGARGEQYF. DNA for the CDR3: TGCGCCAGCAGCTTGGTGGCGGGGGCGCGGGGCGAGCAGTACTTC. V usage is TRBV5-1 and J usage is TRBJ2-7; weak D call: TRBD2 (7 bases). In germline, CDR1 is SGHRS, CDR2 YFSETQ. The CDR3 contains 15 residues. Trimming cost V 0 bases and J 6 bases, with 16 bases left between them.

This clone was picked up one time. V is TRBV5-1 and J is TRBJ1-1; 7 bases are shared with TRBD1. Per the germline V gene, CDR1 is SGHRS and CDR2 is YFSETQ. Unmatched junction bases numbered 11, after V lost 4 bases and J lost 5 bases. The CDR3 has 15 amino acids. This CDR3 is CASSLSRSQGTEAFF. The CDR3 nucleotides read TGCGCCAGCAGCCTGAGCCGTTCACAGGGGACTGAAGCTTTCTTT.

This clone was picked up one time. The CDR3 DNA reads TGTGCCAGCAGCTCCCAGGGGACCTTTGGCACAGATACGCAGTATTTT. It specifies CASSSQGTFGTDTQYF. The chain has TRBV5-6 and TRBJ2-3, with D perhaps TRBD1 (6 bases). This CDR3 has 16 amino acids. V was trimmed by 3 bases and J by 1 base, leaving 15 bases between them. Germline V gene data show CDR1 as SGHDT and CDR2 as YYEEEE.

J is TRBJ2-3 and V is TRBV15, with 8 bases that match TRBD1. Germline CDR1 and CDR2: LNHNV and YYDKDF (reference sequence). V lost 0 bases, J lost 1 base, and 6 bases stayed unmatched. This CDR3 spans 17 amino acids. CDR3 sequence reads: CATSRDRGQGGTDTQYF. The DNA for the CDR3 is TGTGCCACCAGCAGAGATCGCGGACAGGGTGGCACAGATACGCAGTATTTT.

The gene calls are TRBV4-3 and TRBJ2-3; tentative D call: TRBD2 (6 bases). Trimming pared 3 bases from V and 0 bases from J, leaving 10 bases between. Germline-derived CDR1 and CDR2 are LGHNA and YSLEER. The CDR3 loop spans 15 amino acids. In DNA form, the CDR3 reads TGCGCCAGCAGCCATCGAGCGGGTAGCACAGATACGCAGTATTTT. It translates to CASSHRAGSTDTQYF.

This clone was detected only once. V is TRBV18 and J is TRBJ2-3, with D unclear. Germline assignment: CDR1 KGHSH and CDR2 LQKENI. V was shortened by 3 bases and J by 2 bases, with 6 bases between the two germline ends. The CDR3 sequence is 13 residues long. The CDR3 DNA reads as TGTGCCAGCTCACCGCAGATCACAGATACGCAGTATTTT. The encoded protein is CASSPQITDTQYF.

V and J are TRBV27 and TRBJ2-2; the D gene is possibly TRBD1 (6 bases). With 6 bases removed from V and 1 base from J, the gap between germline ends came to 15 bases. CDR1 and CDR2 (germline): MNHEY, SMNVEV (reference sequence). The length of the CDR3 is 16 residues. Here the CDR3 DNA reads TGTGCCAGCAGAGCCCAAGAGGGGGTGAACACCGGGGAGCTGTTTTTT. The encoded protein is CASRAQEGVNTGELFF.

This clone was seen more than once but under ten times. The V gene is TRBV4-2, the J gene TRBJ1-5; 8 bases fit TRBD1. V was clipped by 4 bases and J by 6 bases; unmatched bases: 8. This CDR3 is built from 15 residues. Germline CDR1 reads LGHNA; CDR2 reads YNFKEQ. The CDR3, as DNA: TGTGCCAGCAGCCTTGCCGGACAGGGCAGTCAGCCCCAGCATTTT. Residues: CASSLAGQGSQPQHF.

The chain uses TRBV7-9 and TRBJ2-7, with 7 bases matching TRBD1. Germline V gives CDR1 SEHNR, CDR2 FQNEAQ (reference sequence). This CDR3 is built from 17 residues. The V segment lost 4 bases and the J segment 7 bases; nucleotides outside the gene matches: 19. Here the CDR3 reads CASSWGTDSLVQVEQYF. CDR3 bases: TGTGCCAGCAGCTGGGGGACAGACTCACTAGTTCAAGTTGAGCAGTACTTC.

The chain uses TRBV4-1 and TRBJ1-2; D might be TRBD1 (5 bases). This CDR3 has 16 residues. Trimming took off 0 bases at V and 3 bases at J, with 14 bases between the two ends. The germline V gene encodes CDR1 MGHRA and CDR2 YSYEKL. CDR3 loop: CASSQDWAGGDYGYTF. CDR3 DNA sequence: TGCGCCAGCAGCCAAGATTGGGCAGGAGGGGACTATGGCTACACCTTC.

The J gene is TRBJ1-4, the V gene TRBV18, with 7 bases fitting TRBD1. This CDR3 region has 14 residues. Unmatched junction bases numbered 9, after V lost 6 bases and J lost 8 bases. CDR1 and CDR2 (germline): KGHSH, LQKENI. This CDR3 reads CASSPGTEGEKLFF. The CDR3 DNA reads TGTGCCAGCTCCCCCGGGACAGAGGGGGAAAAACTGTTTTTT.

V and J are TRBV4-1 and TRBJ1-5, with 10 bases matching TRBD1. The V segment lost 3 bases and the J segment 2 bases; nucleotides outside the gene matches: 4. CDR1 MGHRA and CDR2 YSYEKL come from the germline V gene. This CDR3 region has 16 residues. The CDR3 spells CASSQGQGLGNQPQHF. The CDR3 nucleotides are TGCGCCAGCAGCCAGGGACAGGGGTTAGGCAATCAGCCCCAGCATTTT.

The chain is built from TRBV27 and TRBJ1-2; a weak D match, TRBD1 (5 bases). V was trimmed by 0 bases and J by 4 bases, leaving 6 bases between them. Germline V gives CDR1 MNHEY, CDR2 SMNVEV (reference sequence). CDR3 length equals 13 residues. This CDR3 is CASSLSGLYGYTF. CDR3 sequence (DNA): TGTGCCAGCAGTTTATCGGGACTCTATGGCTACACCTTC.

This clone appeared a single time. The chain joins TRBV7-2 to TRBJ1-2; 10 bases map to TRBD1. This CDR3 spans 15 amino acids. With V trimmed by 5 bases and J by 4 bases, 7 bases remained unmatched. CDR1 and CDR2 from the germline V gene are SGHTA and FQGNSA. In DNA, the CDR3 is TGTGCCAGCAGCATCGACAGGGGGCGTGGCTATGGCTACACCTTC. It encodes CASSIDRGRGYGYTF.